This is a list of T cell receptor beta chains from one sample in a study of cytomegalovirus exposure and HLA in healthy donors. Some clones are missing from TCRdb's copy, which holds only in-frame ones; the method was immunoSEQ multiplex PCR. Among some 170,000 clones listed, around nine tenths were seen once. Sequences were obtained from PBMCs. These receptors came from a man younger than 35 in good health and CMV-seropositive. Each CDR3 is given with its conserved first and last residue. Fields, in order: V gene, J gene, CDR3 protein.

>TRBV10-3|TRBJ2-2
CAISNIHGGTGELFF
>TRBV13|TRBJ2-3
CASSLLPDTQYF
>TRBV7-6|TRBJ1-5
CASSLEPLWGQPQHF
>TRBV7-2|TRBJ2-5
CASSRTGPETQYF
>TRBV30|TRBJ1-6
CAWSSGTNSPLHF
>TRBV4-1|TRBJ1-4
CASSRQTGPNEKLFF
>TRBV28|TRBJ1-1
CASSLGGATEAFF
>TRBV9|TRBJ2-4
CASSVQGVENIQYF
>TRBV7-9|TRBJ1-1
CASSLNRGREAFF
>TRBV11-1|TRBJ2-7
CASSLRDSGSYEQYF
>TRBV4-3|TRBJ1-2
CASSQVGTGGDGYTF
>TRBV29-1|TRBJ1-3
CSVEDRGQGTRNTIYF
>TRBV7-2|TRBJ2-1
CASTPTGLLNEQFF
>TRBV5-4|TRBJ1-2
CASSAPAGGPYGYTF
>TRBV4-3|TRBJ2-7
CASSQDFGGALTYEQYF
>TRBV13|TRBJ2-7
CASSVGRRGVYEQYF
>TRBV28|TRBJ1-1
CASSEMDTYTEAFF
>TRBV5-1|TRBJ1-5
CASSQTGGDQPQHF
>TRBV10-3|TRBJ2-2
CAISEGTGGSEELFF
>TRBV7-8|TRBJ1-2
CASSRQGEGYTF
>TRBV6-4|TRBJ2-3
CASIRATDTQYF
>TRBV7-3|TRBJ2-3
CASSLTGGTTDTQYF
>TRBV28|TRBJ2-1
CASRRGSNSINEQFF
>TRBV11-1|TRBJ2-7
CASSSAAVHEQYF
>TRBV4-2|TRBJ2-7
CASSQGGQSYEQYF
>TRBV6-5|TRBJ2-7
CASSLAVTGSYEQYF
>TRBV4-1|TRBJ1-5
CASSQGTTGVFSNQPQHF